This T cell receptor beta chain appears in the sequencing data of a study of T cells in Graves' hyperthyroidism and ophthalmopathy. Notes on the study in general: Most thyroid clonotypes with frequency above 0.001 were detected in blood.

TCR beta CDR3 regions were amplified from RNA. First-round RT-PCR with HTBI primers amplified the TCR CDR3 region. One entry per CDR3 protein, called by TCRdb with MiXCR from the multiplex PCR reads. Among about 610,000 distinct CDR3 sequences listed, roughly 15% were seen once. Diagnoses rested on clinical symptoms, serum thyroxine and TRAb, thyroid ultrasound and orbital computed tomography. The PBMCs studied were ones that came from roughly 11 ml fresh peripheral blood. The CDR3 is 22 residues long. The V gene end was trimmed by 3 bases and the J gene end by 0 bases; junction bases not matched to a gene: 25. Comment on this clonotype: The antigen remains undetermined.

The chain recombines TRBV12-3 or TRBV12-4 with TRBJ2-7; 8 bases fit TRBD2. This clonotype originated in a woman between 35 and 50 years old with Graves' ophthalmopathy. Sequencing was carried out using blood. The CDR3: CASSFGFFWGRGAGDFSYEQYF. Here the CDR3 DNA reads TGTGCCAGCAGTTTCGGTTTTTTTTGGGGGCGCGGAGCGGGAGATTTCTCCTACGAGCAGTACTTC.